Below, 3 T cell receptor beta chains from the same sample are listed, as sequenced in a study of sequential checkpoint blockade in melanoma. Clones were sequenced by immunoSEQ multiplex PCR, and TCRdb holds only the in-frame ones, with some missing. The sample records about 37,000 clones, roughly a third being singletons. Treatment noted: randomized to nivolumab then ipilimumab (arm A) or the reverse (arm B). Sequenced material: tumor tissue (inferred from file names), taken from a patient given nivolumab and ipilimumab in sequence. The receptors shown here come from a human donor with melanoma.

The chain is built from TRBV11-3 and TRBJ1-1; D gene ambiguous. Germline CDR1 reads SGHNT; CDR2 reads YENEEA. Between the trimmed V and J ends, which lost 5 bases and 0 bases, there was a span of 16 bases. This CDR3 is 16 amino acids long. This chain's CDR3 is CASSAKPGSMNTEAFF. The DNA of the CDR3 is TGTGCCAGCAGCGCCAAGCCGGGTAGCATGAACACTGAAGCTTTCTTT.

This clone was seen a handful of times. The chain recombines TRBV9 with TRBJ2-5; 7 nucleotides agree with TRBD1. V lost 5 bases and J lost 5; bases outside the gene matches: 6. The CDR3 totals 13 residues. The germline V gene has CDR1 SGDLS and CDR2 YYNGEE. CDR3 nucleotides: TGTGCCAGCAGGGACACAGGGGTGGAGACCCAGTACTTC. Protein: CASRDTGVETQYF.

The chain employs TRBV6-8 and TRBJ2-1, with D maybe TRBD2 (6 bases). CDR1 is MNHGY and CDR2 is SAAAGT in the germline V gene. Trimming cost V 8 bases and J 7 bases, with 21 bases left between them. CDR3 length: 15 residues. CDR3 nucleotide sequence: TGTGCCAGCTCAAGAGCGGGTACTTCGCGGAATGAGCAGTTCTTC. Residues: CASSRAGTSRNEQFF.